The 16 T cell receptor beta chains below come from one sample, sequenced in a study of cytomegalovirus exposure and HLA in healthy donors (dated by TCRdb to about 2017). The method behind the library was the immunoSEQ multiplex PCR assay. For the multiplex PCR, a mixture combining 60 forward primers for TCR Vbeta segments and 13 reverse primers for TCR Jbeta segments was used. Held by TCRdb, this immuneACCESS table contains in-frame sequences only and omits some clones. Under half of the omission traces to an unresolved V gene where checked; the cause of the rest is unknown. The table of this sample itemizes about 67,000 clones. Approximately 1.6% of the sample comes from the top ten. The sequenced sample consisted of PBMCs. Receptors originate from a woman in her twenties or thirties in good health and CMV-seronegative.

The V call is TRBV6-6, the J call TRBJ2-7; TRBD1 matches 10 bases. Germline CDR1 and CDR2: MNHNY and SVGAGI (reference sequence). With V trimmed by 0 bases and J by 5 bases, 7 bases remained unmatched. This CDR3 region has 16 residues. CDR3 DNA sequence: TGTGCCAGCAGTTACTCGGGACCGGGACAGGGGAACGAGCAGTACTTC. Translated, it gives CASSYSGPGQGNEQYF.

The chain combines TRBV6-5 with TRBJ2-7; the D gene is possibly TRBD2 (5 bases). The germline CDR1 and CDR2 sequences are MNHEY and SVGAGI. The V and J ends lost 11 bases and 5 bases respectively, with 13 bases between them. This CDR3 has 11 residues. The DNA for the CDR3 is TGTGCCGCTGAGGAGGTCAACGAGCAGTACTTC. Protein product: CAAEEVNEQYF.

The V and J genes are TRBV5-8 and TRBJ2-3, with TRBD1 identical over 8 bases. This CDR3 region has 15 residues. With 1 base clipped from V and 7 bases from J, the junction kept 8 bases outside the gene matches. Germline values: CDR1 SGHTS, CDR2 YDEGEE. CDR3 nucleotide sequence: TGTGCCAGCAGCTTGTATGGCAGGGGGCCATATACGCAGTATTTT. Its protein is CASSLYGRGPYTQYF.

This chain connects TRBV28 to TRBJ1-4; a possible D gene is TRBD1 (5 bases). V lost 5 bases to trimming and J lost 8 bases, with 12 bases between them. This CDR3 spans 13 amino acids. From germline, CDR1 is MDHEN and CDR2 SYDVKM. The CDR3 sequence is CASSLGGDEKLFF. In DNA form, the CDR3 reads TGTGCCAGCAGTCTCGGGGGAGACGAAAAACTGTTTTTT.

The genes are TRBV27 and TRBJ2-1; 13 positions match TRBD2. The junction had 9 bases not matched to a gene; V was cut back by 11 bases and J by 8 bases. The CDR3 is made up of 14 amino acids. CDR1 and CDR2 from the germline V gene are MNHEY and SMNVEV (reference sequence). This CDR3 reads CAGSTSGRSYEQFF. In DNA, the CDR3 is TGTGCCGGATCGACTAGCGGGAGGTCCTATGAGCAGTTCTTC.

This chain connects TRBV18 to TRBJ2-5, with D perhaps TRBD1 (5 bases). The CDR3 sequence is 13 residues long. Trimming removed 3 bases from V and 4 bases from J, with 9 bases in between. Germline lookup yields CDR1 KGHSH and CDR2 LQKENI. CDR3 region: CASSPGLGETQYF. In nucleotides, the CDR3 is TGTGCCAGCTCACCGGGGCTGGGAGAGACCCAGTACTTC.

The rearrangement links TRBV4-3 to TRBJ2-3, with D tentatively TRBD2 (5 bases). The germline gives CDR1 LGHNA, CDR2 YSLEER. With 5 bases removed from V and 6 bases from J, the gap between germline ends came to 18 bases. The CDR3 is made up of 15 amino acids. The CDR3 spells CASSGTQRMVDTQYF. The CDR3 coding sequence is TGCGCCAGCAGCGGAACCCAGCGGATGGTGGATACGCAGTATTTT.

The chain joins TRBV11-1 to TRBJ2-2; 10 nucleotides line up with TRBD2. Per the germline V gene, CDR1 is SGHAT and CDR2 is FQDESV (reference sequence). This CDR3 has 16 residues. V trimming: 6 bases; J trimming: 7 bases; junction bases outside the gene matches: 11. The CDR3 is CASRASSGRMIGELFF. The CDR3 region has the DNA TGTGCCAGCAGAGCGTCTAGCGGGAGAATGATCGGGGAGCTGTTTTTT.

The V call is TRBV18, the J call TRBJ1-1; D unclear. V dropped 8 bases and J dropped 1 base, with 14 bases sitting between them. This CDR3 has 14 residues. Per the germline V gene, CDR1 is KGHSH and CDR2 is LQKENI. This CDR3 reads CASHLTRGNTEAFF. DNA for the CDR3: TGTGCCAGCCACCTCACACGGGGGAACACTGAAGCTTTCTTT.

V and J are TRBV25-1 and TRBJ1-2; a weak D match, TRBD1 (6 bases). This CDR3 comprises 16 residues. CDR1 and CDR2 (germline): MGHDK, SYGVNS. V was cut by 1 base and J by 4 bases, with 16 bases left in between. CDR3 nucleotides: TGTGCCAGCAGTGAATCGGCGGCAGGGGCGCGCTATGGCTACACCTTC. It encodes CASSESAAGARYGYTF.

About this clone: One end of the junction is discordant with germline, which a read error may explain. The chain recombines TRBV30 with TRBJ2-3; D might be TRBD1 (6 bases). The germline CDR1 and CDR2 sequences are GTSNPN and SVGIG (reference sequence). CDR3 length: 15 amino acids. The CDR3 bases are TGTGCCGGGAGTGTCGCAGTGTGGGACATGAATACGCAGTATTTT. As protein: CAGSVAVWDMNTQYF.

V gene TRBV6-1 combines with J gene TRBJ2-3, with TRBD2 identical over 11 bases. The germline V gene encodes CDR1 MNHNS and CDR2 SASEGT. V lost 3 bases, J lost 5 bases, and 16 bases stayed unmatched. The CDR3 spans 19 residues. The CDR3 sequence: CASSDKEWVLAGDGDTQYF. The CDR3 DNA reads TGTGCCAGCAGTGACAAGGAATGGGTACTAGCGGGGGATGGAGATACGCAGTATTTT.

The rearrangement links TRBV19 to TRBJ2-3, with TRBD2 as a possible D gene (6 bases). CDR1 LNHDA and CDR2 SQIVND come from the germline V gene (reference sequence). The V end was cut by 9 bases, the J end by 1 base, with 11 bases between. The CDR3 has 13 residues. The CDR3 protein is CARGRLGTDTQYF. As DNA, the CDR3 is TGTGCCAGGGGGAGACTAGGCACAGATACGCAGTATTTT.

This chain joins TRBV27 and TRBJ2-3; D remains unclear. Per the germline V gene, CDR1 is MNHEY and CDR2 is SMNVEV (reference sequence). The CDR3 has 14 residues. V lost 3 bases to trimming and J lost 0 bases, with 7 bases between them. Written as DNA, the CDR3 is TGTGCCAGCAGTTTGGCGGCAAGCACAGATACGCAGTATTTT. Residues: CASSLAASTDTQYF.

The chain combines TRBV7-9 with TRBJ2-1; D is perhaps TRBD2 (6 bases). V was shortened by 4 bases and J by 8 bases, with 15 bases between the two germline ends. CDR3 length: 14 residues. Per germline, CDR1 SEHNR and CDR2 FQNEAQ (reference sequence). The CDR3 reads CASSSPWGVDEQFF. For the CDR3, the DNA is TGTGCCAGCAGCTCCCCCTGGGGGGTGGATGAGCAGTTCTTC.

The CDR3 DNA follows: TGTGCCAGCAGCCCATCCCAAGGGGCAGTGAACACTGAAGCTTTCTTT. Encoded protein: CASSPSQGAVNTEAFF. The gene calls are TRBV6-6 and TRBJ1-1, with D maybe TRBD1 (5 bases). V lost 6 bases, J lost 0 bases, and 17 bases lay in between. CDR1 and CDR2 (germline): MNHNY, SVGAGI (reference sequence). The CDR3 covers 16 residues.